This T cell receptor beta chain was profiled in a study of patients and donors after allogeneic stem cell transplantation. This clonotype was detected only a few times. Trimming pared 2 bases from V and 1 base from J, leaving 7 bases between. The germline CDR1 and CDR2 sequences are SGHTA and FQGNSA. The CDR3 is 14 residues long. TCRdb reprocessed the RT-PCR reads with MiXCR, giving one entry per CDR3 protein. Of about a million distinct CDR3 sequences in the sample, approximately 18% were seen once. The material sequenced was blood, either unsorted or a sorted T cell fraction (not recorded which). This clonotype originated in a human donor who was either an allogeneic HSCT recipient or a stem cell or donor lymphocyte infusion donor (not recorded which). It is not recorded whose cells these are; they may come from a transplant donor. The chain joins TRBV7-2 to TRBJ2-3; the D gene is possibly TRBD2 (5 bases). CDR3: CASSLMRGTDTQYF. CDR3 coding DNA: TGTGCCAGCAGCTTAATGAGGGGCACAGATACGCAGTATTTT.